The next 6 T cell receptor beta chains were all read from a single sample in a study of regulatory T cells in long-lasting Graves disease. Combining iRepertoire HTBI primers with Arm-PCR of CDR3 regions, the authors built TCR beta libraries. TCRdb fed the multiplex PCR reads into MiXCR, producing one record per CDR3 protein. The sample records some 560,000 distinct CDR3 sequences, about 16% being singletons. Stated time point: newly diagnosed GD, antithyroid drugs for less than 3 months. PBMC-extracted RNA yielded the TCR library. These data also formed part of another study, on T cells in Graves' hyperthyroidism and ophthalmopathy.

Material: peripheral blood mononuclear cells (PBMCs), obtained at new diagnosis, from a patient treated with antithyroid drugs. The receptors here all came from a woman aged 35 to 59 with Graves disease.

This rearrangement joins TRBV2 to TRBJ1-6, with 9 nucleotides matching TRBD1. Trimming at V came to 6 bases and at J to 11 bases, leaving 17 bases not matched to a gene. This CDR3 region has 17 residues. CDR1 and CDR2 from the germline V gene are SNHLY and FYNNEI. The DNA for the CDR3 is TGTGCCAGCAGCCTTGAAATGCTCCGGGACAGGGACCCACCCCTCCACTTT. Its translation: CASSLEMLRDRDPPLHF.

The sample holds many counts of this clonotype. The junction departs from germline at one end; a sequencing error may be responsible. CDR3: CASSPGAGEQYF. The DNA of the CDR3 is TGTGCTAGCAGCCCTGGGGCGGGTGAGCAGTACTTC. V usage is TRBV7-7 and J usage is TRBJ2-7, with D perhaps matching TRBD1 or TRBD2 (5 bases each). Germline V gene data show CDR1 as SSHAT and CDR2 as FNYEAQ (reference sequence). CDR3 length: 12 amino acids.

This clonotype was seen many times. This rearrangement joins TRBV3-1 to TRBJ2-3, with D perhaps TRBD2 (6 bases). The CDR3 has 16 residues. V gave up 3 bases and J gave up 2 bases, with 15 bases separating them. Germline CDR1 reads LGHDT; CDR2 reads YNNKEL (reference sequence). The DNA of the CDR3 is TGTGCCAGCAGCCAGTCCGGGGGAGCAATCACAGATACGCAGTATTTT. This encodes CASSQSGGAITDTQYF.

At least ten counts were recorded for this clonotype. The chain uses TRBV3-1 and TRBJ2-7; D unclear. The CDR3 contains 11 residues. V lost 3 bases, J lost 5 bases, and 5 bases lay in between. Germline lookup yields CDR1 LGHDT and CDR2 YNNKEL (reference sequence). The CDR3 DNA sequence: TGTGCCAGCAGCCAGTCTGACGAGCAGTACTTC. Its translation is CASSQSDEQYF.

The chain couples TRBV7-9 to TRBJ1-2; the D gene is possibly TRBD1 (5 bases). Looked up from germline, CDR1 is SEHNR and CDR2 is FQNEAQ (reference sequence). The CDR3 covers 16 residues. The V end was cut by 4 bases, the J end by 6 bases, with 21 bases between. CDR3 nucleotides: TGTGCCAGCAGCTCACGCTCGACAGACCTCCTAGATGGCTACACCTTC. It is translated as CASSSRSTDLLDGYTF.

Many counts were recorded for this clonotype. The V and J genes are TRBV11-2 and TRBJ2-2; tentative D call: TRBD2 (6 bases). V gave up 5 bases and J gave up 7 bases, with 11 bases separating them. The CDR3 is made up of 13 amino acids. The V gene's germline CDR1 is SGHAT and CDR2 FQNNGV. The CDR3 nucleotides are TGTGCCAGCAGCCCAGCCGGGGGCGGGGAGCTGTTTTTT. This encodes CASSPAGGGELFF.